This is a list of T cell receptor beta chains from one sample in a study of PD-1 blockade in classical Hodgkin lymphoma. Produced via immunoSEQ multiplex PCR; TCRdb's table is partial and in-frame only. Of more than 90,000 clones listed, roughly four fifths are singletons. The input for sequencing was peripheral blood mononuclear cells (PBMCs), taken before the second cycle of nivolumab. The receptor set was obtained from a human donor with classical Hodgkin lymphoma. Each CDR3 is given with its conserved first and last residue. Fields, in order: J gene, V gene, D gene, clone size, CDR3 protein, CDR3 DNA. The D gene is left open where the match is weak. Only part of the rows carry a size: once, few, many, or a class if the clone is expanded.

j_gene: TRBJ1-4; v_gene: TRBV7-2; d_gene: NA; abundance: NA; CDR3aa: CASSPGGGRDEKLFF; CDR3nt: TGTGCCAGCAGCCCAGGTGGGGGGCGCGATGAAAAACTGTTTTTT
j_gene: TRBJ1-2; v_gene: TRBV30; d_gene: NA; abundance: NA; CDR3aa: CAWSVLVDRGYTF; CDR3nt: TGTGCCTGGAGTGTACTAGTTGACCGGGGCTACACCTTC
j_gene: TRBJ2-7; v_gene: TRBV11-3; d_gene: TRBD1; abundance: NA; CDR3aa: CASSRKTGDEQYF; CDR3nt: TGTGCCAGCAGCCGCAAGACAGGGGACGAGCAGTACTTC
j_gene: TRBJ1-5; v_gene: TRBV28; d_gene: NA; abundance: NA; CDR3aa: CASRRAGEYQPQHF; CDR3nt: TGTGCCAGCAGAAGGGCCGGGGAGTATCAGCCCCAGCATTTT
j_gene: TRBJ2-1; v_gene: TRBV29-1; d_gene: NA; abundance: NA; CDR3aa: CSVVSLANNEQFF; CDR3nt: TGCAGCGTTGTTTCACTAGCAAACAATGAGCAGTTCTTC
j_gene: TRBJ1-1; v_gene: TRBV27; d_gene: NA; abundance: NA; CDR3aa: CASSFSGNTEAFF; CDR3nt: TGTGCCAGCAGTTTCTCGGGGAACACTGAAGCTTTCTTT
j_gene: TRBJ2-1; v_gene: TRBV7-2; d_gene: NA; abundance: NA; CDR3aa: CASSQVAHEQFF; CDR3nt: TGTGCCAGCAGCCAAGTAGCCCATGAGCAGTTCTTC
j_gene: TRBJ1-4; v_gene: TRBV29-1; d_gene: TRBD1; abundance: NA; CDR3aa: CSARGTGGEKLFF; CDR3nt: TGCAGCGCTCGGGGAACAGGGGGTGAAAAACTGTTTTTT
j_gene: TRBJ2-2; v_gene: TRBV11-2; d_gene: TRBD2; abundance: NA; CDR3aa: CASSLGLAINTGELFF; CDR3nt: TGTGCCAGCAGCTTGGGACTAGCGATAAACACCGGGGAGCTGTTTTTT
j_gene: TRBJ1-3; v_gene: TRBV19; d_gene: NA; abundance: NA; CDR3aa: CASSSRSGNTIYF; CDR3nt: TGTGCCAGTAGTAGCCGCTCTGGAAACACCATATATTTT
j_gene: TRBJ2-3; v_gene: TRBV6-5; d_gene: NA; abundance: NA; CDR3aa: CASSYSMTPPLDTQYF; CDR3nt: TGTGCCAGCAGTTACTCGATGACCCCCCCCCTAGATACGCAGTATTTT
j_gene: TRBJ2-1; v_gene: TRBV28; d_gene: TRBD2; abundance: NA; CDR3aa: CASSLLGTSGANEQFF; CDR3nt: TGTGCCAGCAGTTTACTTGGGACTAGCGGGGCTAATGAGCAGTTCTTC
j_gene: TRBJ2-3; v_gene: TRBV10-3; d_gene: TRBD2; abundance: NA; CDR3aa: CAIRLSGSTDTQYF; CDR3nt: TGTGCCATCAGACTTAGCGGGAGCACAGATACGCAGTATTTT
j_gene: TRBJ1-4; v_gene: TRBV4-3; d_gene: NA; abundance: once; CDR3aa: CASSQDLGDGNEKLFF; CDR3nt: TGCGCCAGCAGCCAAGATCTAGGGGACGGCAATGAAAAACTGTTTTTT
j_gene: TRBJ1-1; v_gene: TRBV6-5; d_gene: NA; abundance: NA; CDR3aa: CASSYSMAANTEAFF; CDR3nt: TGTGCCAGCAGTTACTCCATGGCAGCTAACACTGAAGCTTTCTTT
j_gene: TRBJ1-1; v_gene: TRBV28; d_gene: TRBD1; abundance: NA; CDR3aa: CASSTGTGWNTEAFF; CDR3nt: TGTGCCAGCAGTACCGGGACAGGGTGGAACACTGAAGCTTTCTTT
j_gene: TRBJ2-1; v_gene: TRBV15; d_gene: TRBD2; abundance: NA; CDR3aa: CATSLLTGGSYNEQFF; CDR3nt: TGTGCCACCAGCTTGTTAACGGGAGGGTCCTACAATGAGCAGTTCTTC
j_gene: TRBJ1-1; v_gene: TRBV7-2; d_gene: NA; abundance: NA; CDR3aa: CASSFLQGLTEAFF; CDR3nt: TGTGCCAGCAGCTTCCTGCAGGGCCTAACCGAAGCTTTCTTT
j_gene: TRBJ1-4; v_gene: TRBV7-8; d_gene: NA; abundance: NA; CDR3aa: CASSLGGLGEKLFF; CDR3nt: TGTGCCAGCAGCTTGGGGGGGCTGGGTGAAAAACTGTTTTTT
j_gene: TRBJ2-1; v_gene: TRBV7-2; d_gene: NA; abundance: NA; CDR3aa: CASSLEGSSYNEQFF; CDR3nt: TGTGCCAGCAGCTTAGAGGGGAGTTCCTACAATGAGCAGTTCTTC
j_gene: TRBJ1-5; v_gene: TRBV15; d_gene: NA; abundance: NA; CDR3aa: CATSRARGQPQHF; CDR3nt: TGTGCCACCAGCAGAGCCCGGGGGCAGCCCCAGCATTTT
j_gene: TRBJ2-3; v_gene: TRBV6-5; d_gene: NA; abundance: NA; CDR3aa: CASSPQPISTDTQYF; CDR3nt: TGTGCCAGCAGTCCCCAACCGATAAGCACAGATACGCAGTATTTT
j_gene: TRBJ2-7; v_gene: TRBV18; d_gene: TRBD2; abundance: NA; CDR3aa: CASSPLTSGRGRYEQYF; CDR3nt: TGTGCCAGCTCACCACTTACTAGCGGGAGGGGACGCTACGAGCAGTACTTC
j_gene: TRBJ2-2; v_gene: TRBV27; d_gene: TRBD1; abundance: few; CDR3aa: CASSSRTGLNTGELFF; CDR3nt: TGTGCCAGCAGTTCAAGGACAGGACTGAACACCGGGGAGCTGTTTTTT
j_gene: TRBJ2-3; v_gene: TRBV7-6; d_gene: NA; abundance: NA; CDR3aa: CASTSLRSTDTQYF; CDR3nt: TGTGCCTCCACTAGCTTACGGAGCACAGATACGCAGTATTTT
j_gene: TRBJ2-1; v_gene: TRBV5-6; d_gene: TRBD2; abundance: NA; CDR3aa: CASSREDEQFF; CDR3nt: TGTGCCAGCAGCCGGGAGGACGAGCAGTTCTTC
j_gene: TRBJ2-1; v_gene: TRBV27; d_gene: TRBD2; abundance: NA; CDR3aa: CASSPRLAGSSYNEQFF; CDR3nt: TGTGCCAGCAGTCCTCGACTAGCGGGTTCCTCCTACAATGAGCAGTTCTTC
j_gene: TRBJ2-2; v_gene: TRBV7-2; d_gene: TRBD2; abundance: NA; CDR3aa: CASTHPRGSGTGELFF; CDR3nt: TGTGCCAGCACCCACCCGCGGGGGAGCGGGACCGGGGAGCTGTTTTTT
j_gene: TRBJ1-2; v_gene: TRBV4-1; d_gene: TRBD1; abundance: NA; CDR3aa: CASTQGQRYGYTF; CDR3nt: TGCGCCAGCACCCAGGGACAGCGCTATGGCTACACCTTC
j_gene: TRBJ1-1; v_gene: TRBV4-3; d_gene: NA; abundance: once; CDR3aa: CASSQDQGMNTEAFF; CDR3nt: TGCGCCAGCAGCCAAGATCAGGGCATGAACACTGAAGCTTTCTTT
j_gene: TRBJ2-7; v_gene: TRBV5-1; d_gene: NA; abundance: NA; CDR3aa: CASSPPGRNPYEQYF; CDR3nt: TGCGCCAGCAGCCCCCCGGGTCGAAACCCCTACGAGCAGTACTTC
j_gene: TRBJ2-3; v_gene: TRBV18; d_gene: TRBD2; abundance: NA; CDR3aa: CASSPLPGLAGSSTDTQYF; CDR3nt: TGTGCCAGCTCACCCTTACCTGGACTAGCGGGATCTAGCACAGATACGCAGTATTTT
j_gene: TRBJ2-6; v_gene: TRBV5-4; d_gene: NA; abundance: NA; CDR3aa: CASSLVGSGANVLTF; CDR3nt: TGTGCCAGCAGCTTGGTGGGATCTGGGGCCAACGTCCTGACTTTC
j_gene: TRBJ1-4; v_gene: TRBV5-1; d_gene: NA; abundance: NA; CDR3aa: CASSLTGQNEKLFF; CDR3nt: TGCGCCAGCAGCTTGACAGGGCAGAATGAAAAACTGTTTTTT
j_gene: TRBJ1-3; v_gene: TRBV5-6; d_gene: NA; abundance: NA; CDR3aa: CASSAQDTSGNTIYF; CDR3nt: TGTGCCAGCAGCGCCCAGGATACCTCTGGAAACACCATATATTTT